The source of this TCR beta chain is a study of T-cell reconstitution after alpha-beta-depleted transplantation in children. Findings and caveats of the study: TCRbeta diversity was high at day 60 in some patients (a result of surviving recipient T cells and thymic progenitors). Reports say that about two months after transplant, the alpha-beta T cells came out of several hundred graft clones that had expanded. T cells produced anew were the main source of T-cell counts and diversity one year after transplant.

Trimming removed 2 bases at V and 0 bases at J, with 8 bases between. The CDR3 spans 15 residues. Germline CDR1 MDHEN, CDR2 SYDVKM. Worth noting for this clonotype: No antigen is known for it.

The TCRbeta library incorporated unique molecular identifiers. TCRdb processed the PCR reads anew with MiXCR; each CDR3 protein has one entry. Counted here are approximately 500,000 distinct CDR3 sequences, over 9.5% occurring once; the ten biggest clones make up 2% to 2.5%. The clonotype was recovered from a child under 10 years old with inherited bone marrow failure, due to receive a stem cell transplant. The J gene is TRBJ2-1, the V gene TRBV28; no firm D call. The sample here was PBMCs, taken before TCRalphabeta/CD19-depleted stem cell transplant. The CDR3 DNA follows: TGTGCCAGCAGTTTAGTTATAGGCTCCTACAATGAGCAGTTCTTC. Its translation is CASSLVIGSYNEQFF.